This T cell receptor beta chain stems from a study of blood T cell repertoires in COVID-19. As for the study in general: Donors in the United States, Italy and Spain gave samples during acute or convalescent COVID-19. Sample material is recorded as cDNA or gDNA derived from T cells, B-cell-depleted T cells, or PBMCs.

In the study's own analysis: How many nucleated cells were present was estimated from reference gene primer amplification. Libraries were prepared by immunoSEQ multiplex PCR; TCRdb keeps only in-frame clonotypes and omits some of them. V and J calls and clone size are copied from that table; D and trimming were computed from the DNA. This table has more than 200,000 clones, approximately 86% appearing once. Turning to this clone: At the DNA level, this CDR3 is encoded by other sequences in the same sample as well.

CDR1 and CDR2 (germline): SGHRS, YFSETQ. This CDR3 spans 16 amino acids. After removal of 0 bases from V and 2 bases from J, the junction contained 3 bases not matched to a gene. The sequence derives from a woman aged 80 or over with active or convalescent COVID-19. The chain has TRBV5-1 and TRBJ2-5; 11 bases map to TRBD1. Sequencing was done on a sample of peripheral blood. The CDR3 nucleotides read TGCGCCAGCAGCTTGGCCGGGACAGGGGGACAAGAGACCCAGTACTTC. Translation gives CASSLAGTGGQETQYF.